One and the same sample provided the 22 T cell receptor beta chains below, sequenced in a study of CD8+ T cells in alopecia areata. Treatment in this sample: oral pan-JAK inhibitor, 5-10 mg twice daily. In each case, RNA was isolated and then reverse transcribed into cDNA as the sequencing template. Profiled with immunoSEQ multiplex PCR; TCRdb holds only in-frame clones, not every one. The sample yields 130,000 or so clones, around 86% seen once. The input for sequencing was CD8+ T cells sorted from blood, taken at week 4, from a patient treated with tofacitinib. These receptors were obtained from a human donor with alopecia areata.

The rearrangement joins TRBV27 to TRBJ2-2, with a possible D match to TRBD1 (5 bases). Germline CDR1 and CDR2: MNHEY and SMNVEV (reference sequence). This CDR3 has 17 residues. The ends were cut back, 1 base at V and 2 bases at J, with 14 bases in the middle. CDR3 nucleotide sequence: TGTGCCAGCAGTTTATTTGGGGCCGGGTCAAACACCGGGGAGCTGTTTTTT. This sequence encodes CASSLFGAGSNTGELFF.

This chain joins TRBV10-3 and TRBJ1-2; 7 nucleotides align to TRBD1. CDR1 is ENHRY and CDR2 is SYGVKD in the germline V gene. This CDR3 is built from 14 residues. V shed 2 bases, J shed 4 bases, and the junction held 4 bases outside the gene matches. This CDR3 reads CAISEPGTVYGYTF. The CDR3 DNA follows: TGTGCCATCAGTGAGCCGGGGACAGTCTATGGCTACACCTTC.

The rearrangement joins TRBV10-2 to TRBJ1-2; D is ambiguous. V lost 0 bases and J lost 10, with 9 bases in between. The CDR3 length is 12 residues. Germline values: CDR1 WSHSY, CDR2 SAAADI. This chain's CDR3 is CASSESNRVYTF. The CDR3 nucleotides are TGCGCCAGCAGTGAGTCGAACAGAGTCTACACCTTC.

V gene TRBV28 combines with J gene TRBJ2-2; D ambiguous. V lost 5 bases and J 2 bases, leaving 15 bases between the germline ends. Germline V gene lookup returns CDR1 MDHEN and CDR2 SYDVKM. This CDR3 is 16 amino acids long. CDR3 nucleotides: TGTGCCAGCAGTACAATATCGAGGCGAAACACCGGGGAGCTGTTTTTT. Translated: CASSTISRRNTGELFF.

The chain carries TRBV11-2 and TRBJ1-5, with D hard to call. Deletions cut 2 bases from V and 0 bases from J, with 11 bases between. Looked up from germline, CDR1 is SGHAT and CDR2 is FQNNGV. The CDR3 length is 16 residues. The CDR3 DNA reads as TGTGCCAGCAGCTTATCCCCAGTCTATAGCAATCAGCCCCAGCATTTT. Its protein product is CASSLSPVYSNQPQHF.

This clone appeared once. As DNA, the CDR3 is TGTGCCAGCAGCGCCGGGACAGGCGGGCACATTCAGTACTTC. Translation gives CASSAGTGGHIQYF. The chain couples TRBV6-1 to TRBJ2-4; the match to TRBD1 covers 8 bases. This CDR3 has 14 residues. From germline, CDR1 is MNHNS and CDR2 SASEGT. J was trimmed by 8 bases and V by 6 bases; bases with no gene match: 9.

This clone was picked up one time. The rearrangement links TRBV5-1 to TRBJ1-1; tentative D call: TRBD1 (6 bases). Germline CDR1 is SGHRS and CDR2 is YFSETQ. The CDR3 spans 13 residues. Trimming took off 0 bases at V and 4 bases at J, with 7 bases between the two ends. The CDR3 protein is CASSLVGATEAFF. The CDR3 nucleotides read TGCGCCAGCAGCTTGGTGGGGGCCACTGAAGCTTTCTTT.

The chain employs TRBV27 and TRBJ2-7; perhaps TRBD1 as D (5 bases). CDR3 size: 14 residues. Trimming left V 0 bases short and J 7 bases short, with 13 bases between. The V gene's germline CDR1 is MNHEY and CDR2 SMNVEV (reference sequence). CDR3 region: CASSLSSRVREQYF. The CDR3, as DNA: TGTGCCAGCAGTTTATCAAGCAGGGTCCGTGAGCAGTACTTC.

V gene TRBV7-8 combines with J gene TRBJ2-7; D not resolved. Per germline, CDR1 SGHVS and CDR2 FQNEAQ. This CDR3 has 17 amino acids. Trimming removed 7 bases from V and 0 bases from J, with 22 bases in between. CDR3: CASTLNPDRRPSYEQYF. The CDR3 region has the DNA TGTGCCAGCACCCTAAACCCGGACCGCCGACCCTCCTACGAGCAGTACTTC.

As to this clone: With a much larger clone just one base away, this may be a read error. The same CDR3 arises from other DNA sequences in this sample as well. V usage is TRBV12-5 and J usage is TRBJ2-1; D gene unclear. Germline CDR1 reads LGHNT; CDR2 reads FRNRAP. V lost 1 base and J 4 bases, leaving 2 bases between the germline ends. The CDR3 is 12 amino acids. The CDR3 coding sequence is TGTGCTAGTGGTTTGGGGTACAATGAGCAGTTCTTC. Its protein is CASGLGYNEQFF. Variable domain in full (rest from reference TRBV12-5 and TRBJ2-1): DARVTQTPRHKVTEMGQEVTMRCQPILGHNTVFWYRQTMMQGLELLAYFRNRAPLDDSGMPKDRFSAEMPDATLATLKIQPSEPRDSAVYFCASGLGYNEQFFGPGTRLTVL.

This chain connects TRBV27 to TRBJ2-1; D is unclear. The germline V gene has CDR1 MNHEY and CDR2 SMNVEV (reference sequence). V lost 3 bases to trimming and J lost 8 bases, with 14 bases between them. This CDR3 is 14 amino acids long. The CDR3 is CASSFMTSADEQFF. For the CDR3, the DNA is TGTGCCAGCAGTTTTATGACGTCGGCAGATGAGCAGTTCTTC.

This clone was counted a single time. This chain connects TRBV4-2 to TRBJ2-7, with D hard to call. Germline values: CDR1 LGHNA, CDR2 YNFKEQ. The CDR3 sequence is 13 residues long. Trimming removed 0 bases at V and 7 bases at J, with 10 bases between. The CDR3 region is CASSQDAAGEQYF. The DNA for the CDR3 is TGTGCCAGCAGCCAAGATGCGGCAGGAGAGCAGTACTTC.

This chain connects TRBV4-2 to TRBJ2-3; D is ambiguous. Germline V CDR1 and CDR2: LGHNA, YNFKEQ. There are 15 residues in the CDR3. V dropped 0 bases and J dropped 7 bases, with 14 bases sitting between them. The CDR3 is CASSQDKAPAYTQYF. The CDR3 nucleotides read TGTGCCAGCAGCCAAGATAAGGCCCCTGCCTATACGCAGTATTTT.

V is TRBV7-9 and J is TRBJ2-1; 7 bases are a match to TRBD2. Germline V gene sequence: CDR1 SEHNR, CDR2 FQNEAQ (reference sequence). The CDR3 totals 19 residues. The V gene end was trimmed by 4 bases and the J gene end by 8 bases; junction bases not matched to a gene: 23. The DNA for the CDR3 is TGTGCCAGCAGCTCCACTGGGACGACTAGCCTCCTAGAAATCGATGAGCAGTTCTTC. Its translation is CASSSTGTTSLLEIDEQFF.

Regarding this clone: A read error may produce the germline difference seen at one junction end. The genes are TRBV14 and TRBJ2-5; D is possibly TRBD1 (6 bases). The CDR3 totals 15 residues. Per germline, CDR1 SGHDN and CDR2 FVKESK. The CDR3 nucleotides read TGTGCCAGCAGCCCTTACAGGACAGACCAAGAGACCCAATACTTC. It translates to CASSPYRTDQETQYF.

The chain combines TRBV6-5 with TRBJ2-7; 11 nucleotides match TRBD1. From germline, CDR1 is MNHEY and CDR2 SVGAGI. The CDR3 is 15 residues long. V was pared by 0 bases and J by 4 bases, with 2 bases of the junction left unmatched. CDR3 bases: TGTGCCAGCAGTTACTCGGGACAGGGGGTTTACGAGCAGTACTTC. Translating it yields CASSYSGQGVYEQYF.

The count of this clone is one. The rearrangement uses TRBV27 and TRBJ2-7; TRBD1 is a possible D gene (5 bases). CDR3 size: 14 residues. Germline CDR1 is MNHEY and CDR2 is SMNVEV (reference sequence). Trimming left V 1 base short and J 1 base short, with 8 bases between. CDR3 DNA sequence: TGTGCCAGCAGTTTATGGACAAAGTCCTACGAGCAGTACTTC. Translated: CASSLWTKSYEQYF.

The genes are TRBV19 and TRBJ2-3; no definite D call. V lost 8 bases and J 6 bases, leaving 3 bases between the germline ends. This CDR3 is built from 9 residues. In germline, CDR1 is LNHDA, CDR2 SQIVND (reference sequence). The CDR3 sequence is CASGDTQYF. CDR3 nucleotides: TGTGCCAGTGGTGATACGCAGTATTTT. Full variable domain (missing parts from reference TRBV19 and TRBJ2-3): DGGITQSPKYLFRKEGQNVTLSCEQNLNHDAMYWYRQDPGQGLRLIYYSQIVNDFQKGDIAEGYSVSREKKESFPLTVTSAQKNPTAFYLCASGDTQYFGPGTRLTVL.

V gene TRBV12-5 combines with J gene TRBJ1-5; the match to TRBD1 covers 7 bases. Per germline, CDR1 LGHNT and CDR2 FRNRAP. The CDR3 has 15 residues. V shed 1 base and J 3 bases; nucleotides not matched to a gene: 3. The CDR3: CASGLGTGPNQPQHF. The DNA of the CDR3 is TGTGCTAGTGGTTTGGGGACAGGCCCCAATCAGCCCCAGCATTTT.

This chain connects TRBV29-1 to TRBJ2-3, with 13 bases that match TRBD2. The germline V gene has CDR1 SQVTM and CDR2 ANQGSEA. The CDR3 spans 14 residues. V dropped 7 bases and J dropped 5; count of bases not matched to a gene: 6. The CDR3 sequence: CSANGLAGVDTQYF. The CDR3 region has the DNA TGCAGCGCCAATGGACTAGCGGGGGTAGATACGCAGTATTTT.

The CDR3 region has the DNA TGTGCCAGCAGCTTTAGCGGCTCTAGCACAGATACGCAGTATTTT. Amino acids: CASSFSGSSTDTQYF. The rearrangement links TRBV9 to TRBJ2-3; a weak D match, TRBD2 (6 bases). V was cut by 4 bases and J by 0 bases, with 12 bases left in between. Germline V CDR1 and CDR2: SGDLS, YYNGEE. This CDR3 contains 15 residues.

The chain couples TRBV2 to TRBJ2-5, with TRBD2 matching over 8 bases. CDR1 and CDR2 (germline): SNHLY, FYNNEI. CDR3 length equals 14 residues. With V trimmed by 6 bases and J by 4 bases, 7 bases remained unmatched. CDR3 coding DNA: TGTGCCAGCAGGGGAGCGGGAGCCCCAGAGACCCAGTACTTC. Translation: CASRGAGAPETQYF. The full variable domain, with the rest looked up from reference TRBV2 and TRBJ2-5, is EPEVTQTPSHQVTQMGQEVILRCVPISNHLYFYWYRQILGQKVEFLVSFYNNEISEKSEIFDDQFSVERPDGSNFTLKIRSTKLEDSAMYFCASRGAGAPETQYFGPGTRLLVL.